The subject of this entry is one TCR beta chain. Its antigen target is currently unknown. No clone much larger than this one lies a single base away; base qualities are absent. The immunoSEQ Assay, a bias-controlled multiplex PCR, was used to amplify TCRbeta CDR3 regions from genomic DNA. As for the authors' bioinformatics: Within the assay, amplification of reference gene primers was used to estimate how many nucleated cells each sample contained. To quantify the absolute abundance of each unique TCRbeta CDR3 rearrangement, sequence reads were collapsed and filtered. Productive Simpson clonality was computed per sample as the square root of Simpson's diversity index over productive rearrangements. TCRdb mirrors the immuneACCESS table, restricted to in-frame sequences. Some clones are absent from its copies; in checked studies, under half trace to an unresolved V gene, and the reason for the others is unknown. V, J and clone size are taken as reported in that table, and D and trimming were inferred from the DNA itself. The sample contains 89,000 or so clones, roughly 96% of them found a single time. The ten biggest clones cover almost 4.5% of the sample.

The data stem from a study of blood T cell repertoires in COVID-19 (dated by TCRdb to 2020 to 2022). About the study as a whole: Collaborator samples came from the United States, Italy and Spain and covered acute and convalescent phases of COVID-19. The material from the prospective study consisted of cDNA or gDNA derived from T cells, B-cell-depleted T cells, or PBMCs. Subjects who had been exposed to COVID-19, were actively infected with it, or had recovered from it provided the deeply sampled blood TCRbeta repertoires that made up the dataset. The repertoires were released in a freely available public database meant as a resource for research on the immune response to SARS-CoV-2. The samples were drawn from the first 160 participants of the ongoing ImmuneRACE study and from some 1,300 subjects provided by 6 global collaborators. Sample metadata almost always included a de-identified subject ID, COVID-19 status, age in years and sex. Where HLA class I and class II types were available, the types were taken from metadata supplied by the sample provider, not from assay-based typing. The paper's findings and limits, for the study overall: The amount of clinical and demographic metadata varied by source and participant and was provided uncurated.

The collaborating institutions used their own protocols to collect whole blood in K2EDTA tubes. For TCRbeta analysis, collaborators shipped samples in one of three forms: frozen whole blood, isolated PBMCs, or DNA extracted from either of those sample types. This sequence was found in a human donor with active COVID-19. The donor label of this sample is uncertain. The sequencing sample was made of peripheral blood.

In nucleotides, the sequence is TGTGCCAGCAGTTACGACCGGACTAGCGGGAGTAATGAGCAGTTCTTC. The encoded protein is CASSYDRTSGSNEQFF. Recombination linked TRBV6-2 or TRBV6-3 to TRBJ2-1, and TRBD2 aligns with 13 junction nucleotides. The CDR3 numbers 16 residues from cysteine through phenylalanine. Only CDR3 DNA is held: 48 bases, read in frame from base 1. V is trimmed back by 2 bases and J by 7 bases, and the junction contains 5 bases that no gene match accounts for. The germline V gene gives CDR1 as MNHEY and CDR2 as SVGEGT.